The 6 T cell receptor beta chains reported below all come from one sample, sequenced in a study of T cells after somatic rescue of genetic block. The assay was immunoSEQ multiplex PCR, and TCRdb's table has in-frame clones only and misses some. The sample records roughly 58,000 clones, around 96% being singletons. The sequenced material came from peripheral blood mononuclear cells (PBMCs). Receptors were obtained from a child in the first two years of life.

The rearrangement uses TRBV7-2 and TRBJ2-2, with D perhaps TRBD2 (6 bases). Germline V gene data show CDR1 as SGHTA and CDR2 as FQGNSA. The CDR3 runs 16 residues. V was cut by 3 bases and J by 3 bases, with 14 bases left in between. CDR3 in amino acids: CASSFWGTPDTGELFF. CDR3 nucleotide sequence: TGTGCCAGCAGCTTCTGGGGGACTCCTGACACCGGGGAGCTGTTTTTT.

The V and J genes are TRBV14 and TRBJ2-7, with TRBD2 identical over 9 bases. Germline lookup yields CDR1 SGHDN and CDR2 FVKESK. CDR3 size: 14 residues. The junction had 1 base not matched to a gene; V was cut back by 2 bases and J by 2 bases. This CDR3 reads CASSQIAGAYEQYF. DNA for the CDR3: TGTGCCAGCAGCCAAATAGCGGGAGCCTACGAGCAGTACTTC.

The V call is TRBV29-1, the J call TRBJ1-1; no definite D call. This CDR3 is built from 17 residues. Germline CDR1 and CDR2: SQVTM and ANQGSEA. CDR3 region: CTLWNLWHGPKNTEAFF. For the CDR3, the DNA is TGCACCCTGTGGAACCTTTGGCACGGACCGAAGAACACTGAAGCTTTCTTT.

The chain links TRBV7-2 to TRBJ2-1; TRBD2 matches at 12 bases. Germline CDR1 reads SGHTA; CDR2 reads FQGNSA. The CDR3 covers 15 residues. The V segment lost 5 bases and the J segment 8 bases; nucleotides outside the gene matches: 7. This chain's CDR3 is CASSATSGRVHEQFF. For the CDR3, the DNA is TGTGCCAGCAGCGCGACTAGCGGGAGAGTCCATGAGCAGTTCTTC.

CDR3 bases: TGTGCCAGCAGTTACCTCGCGGGAGAGGCAGATACGCAGTATTTT. Its translation: CASSYLAGEADTQYF. The chain links TRBV6-5 to TRBJ2-3, with TRBD2 matching 7 bases. The CDR3 is made up of 15 amino acids. Germline CDR1 is MNHEY and CDR2 is SVGAGI. The trim removed 2 bases at V and 4 bases at J, leaving 6 bases unmatched.

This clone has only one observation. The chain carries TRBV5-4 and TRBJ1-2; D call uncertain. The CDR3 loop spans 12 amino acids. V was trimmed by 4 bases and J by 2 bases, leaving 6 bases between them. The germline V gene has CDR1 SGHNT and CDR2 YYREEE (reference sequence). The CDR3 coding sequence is TGTGCCAGCAGCCAAGACAACTATGGCTACACCTTC. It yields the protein CASSQDNYGYTF.